The 15 T cell receptor beta chains below were found in one sample sequenced in a study of regulatory T cells in long-lasting Graves disease. Time point of the sample: newly diagnosed GD, antithyroid drugs for less than 3 months. The TCR library used RNA extracted from PBMCs. Building of the TCR beta libraries involved iRepertoire HTBI primers and Arm-PCR of CDR3 regions. TCRdb passed the multiplex PCR reads through MiXCR, listing each CDR3 protein once. The sample records 350,000 to 450,000 distinct CDR3 sequences, about 12% being singletons. The sample also formed part of further work on T cells in Graves' hyperthyroidism and ophthalmopathy.

Here the sequenced sample was peripheral blood mononuclear cells (PBMCs), taken at new diagnosis, from a patient treated with antithyroid drugs. Receptor source: a woman aged 18-35 years with Graves disease.

In its sample, this clonotype was seen a few times. The V call is TRBV3-1, the J call TRBJ1-2; D not resolved. V lost 0 bases, J lost 6 bases, and 23 bases lay in between. The CDR3 spans 18 residues. Germline values: CDR1 LGHDT, CDR2 YNNKEL (reference sequence). The CDR3 spells CASSQELLGLGFLDGYTF. The CDR3 DNA is TGTGCCAGCAGCCAAGAATTGTTAGGGCTAGGTTTTTTGGATGGCTACACCTTC.

In its sample, this clonotype was seen many times. This chain joins TRBV7-9 and TRBJ2-5; 7 bases align to TRBD2. With V trimmed by 0 bases and J by 1 base, 14 bases remained unmatched. There are 19 residues in the CDR3. Germline V gene data show CDR1 as SEHNR and CDR2 as FQNEAQ (reference sequence). Here the CDR3 DNA reads TGTGCCAGCAGCTTAGCACCTACTACTAGCGTTGTTTCCCAAGAGACCCAGTACTTC. As protein: CASSLAPTTSVVSQETQYF.

This clonotype was found many times. DNA of the CDR3: TGTGCCAGCAGTGGACACGGACAGCTGAACACTGAAGCTTTCTTT. As protein: CASSGHGQLNTEAFF. The V call is TRBV12-3 or TRBV12-4, the J call TRBJ1-1; TRBD1 is a possible D gene (6 bases). This CDR3 is 15 amino acids long. The V end lost 5 bases, the J end lost 0 bases, and 13 bases lay between the germline ends.

This clonotype was counted between two and nine times. The chain has TRBV27 and TRBJ1-2; the match to TRBD1 covers 12 bases. Losses at the gene ends were 4 bases for V and 4 bases for J; bases not matched to a gene: 4. CDR1 is MNHEY and CDR2 is SMNVEV in the germline V gene (reference sequence). The CDR3 consists of 15 residues. The DNA of the CDR3 is TGTGCCAGCAGTTCTGGGACAGGGGGCACCTATGGCTACACCTTC. This translates into CASSSGTGGTYGYTF.

This clonotype was seen repeatedly, ten times or more. This chain connects TRBV10-3 to TRBJ2-3; D possibly corresponds to TRBD1 (6 bases). Germline lookup yields CDR1 ENHRY and CDR2 SYGVKD. The CDR3 extends over 16 amino acids. The V gene lost 2 bases and the J gene lost 0 bases, with 12 bases spanning the gap. CDR3 residues: CAISEPMGASTDTQYF. In nucleotides, the CDR3 is TGTGCCATCAGTGAGCCCATGGGGGCTAGCACAGATACGCAGTATTTT.

This clonotype was seen at least ten times. V gene TRBV27 combines with J gene TRBJ2-5, with D hard to call. The germline gives CDR1 MNHEY, CDR2 SMNVEV (reference sequence). CDR3 length equals 14 residues. V lost 5 bases, J lost 2 bases, and 12 bases lay in between. The CDR3 DNA is TGTGCCAGCAGTCCCCTCTCTGGACAAGAGACCCAGTACTTC. It encodes CASSPLSGQETQYF.

This clonotype has ten or more counts. The V call is TRBV28, the J call TRBJ1-6; weak D call: TRBD1 (6 bases). The CDR3 spans 15 residues. Germline CDR1 is MDHEN and CDR2 is SYDVKM. V lost 3 bases and J 2 bases, leaving 8 bases between the germline ends. The CDR3: CASSFRGPYNSPLHF. In DNA, the CDR3 is TGTGCCAGCAGTTTCAGGGGACCCTATAATTCACCCCTCCACTTT.

The sample holds many counts of this clonotype. CDR3 in DNA: TGCAGTGCTAGAGAATGGAGGGGGCAGGAGACCCAGTACTTC. This translates into CSAREWRGQETQYF. This rearrangement joins TRBV20-1 to TRBJ2-5; perhaps TRBD1 as D (7 bases). Between the trimmed V and J ends, which lost 0 bases and 5 bases, there was a span of 13 bases. Germline CDR1 DFQATT, CDR2 SNEGSKA (reference sequence). The CDR3 loop spans 14 amino acids.

Ten or more counts support this clonotype. The chain employs TRBV5-6 and TRBJ2-5; D not certain. The CDR3 runs to 11 residues. Germline V lookup: CDR1 SGHDT, CDR2 YYEEEE. Trimming took off 4 bases at V and 5 bases at J, with 6 bases between the two ends. The CDR3 is CASSTMETQYF. In DNA, the CDR3 is TGTGCCAGCAGCACCATGGAGACCCAGTACTTC.

The chain links TRBV5-4 to TRBJ2-1; 11 bases are a match to TRBD2. This CDR3 has 16 residues. Germline V CDR1 and CDR2: SGHNT, YYREEE (reference sequence). V was pared by 0 bases and J by 7 bases, with 6 bases of the junction left unmatched. As DNA, the CDR3 is TGTGCCAGCAGCTTGGGCGGGACTAGCGGCCTTAATGAGCAGTTCTTC. Residues: CASSLGGTSGLNEQFF.

This clonotype has ten or more counts. This sequence joins TRBV9 and TRBJ2-5; the D gene is possibly TRBD2 (7 bases). Deletions cut 4 bases from V and 4 bases from J, with 17 bases between. The germline V gene encodes CDR1 SGDLS and CDR2 YYNGEE. The CDR3 runs 15 residues. CDR3 nucleotides: TGTGCCAGCAGCCCCCAGGGGAGGGGCGGAGAGACCCAGTACTTC. Its translation: CASSPQGRGGETQYF.

This clonotype was seen ten or more times. The chain employs TRBV27 and TRBJ1-5; no reliable D call. The CDR3 has 14 amino acids. Per the germline V gene, CDR1 is MNHEY and CDR2 is SMNVEV (reference sequence). Between the trimmed V and J ends, which lost 3 bases and 0 bases, there was a span of 6 bases. The chain's CDR3 is CASSLHISNQPQHF. In DNA, the CDR3 is TGTGCCAGCAGTTTGCATATTAGCAATCAGCCCCAGCATTTT.

The chain joins TRBV20-1 to TRBJ2-7, with D unclear. There are 11 residues in the CDR3. Germline CDR1 is DFQATT and CDR2 is SNEGSKA (reference sequence). The ends were cut back, 3 bases at V and 3 bases at J, with 6 bases in the middle. The CDR3 region has the DNA TGCAGTGCTAGTCCCTACTACGAGCAGTACTTC. This encodes CSASPYYEQYF.

This clonotype was detected only a few times. This chain joins TRBV14 and TRBJ2-1; 10 bases map to TRBD2. Germline V gene data show CDR1 as SGHDN and CDR2 as FVKESK. Losses at the gene ends were 4 bases for V and 0 bases for J; bases not matched to a gene: 15. This CDR3 is built from 20 residues. The CDR3 coding sequence is TGTGCCAGCAGCCGCATTCTGTGGACTAGCGGATGGAGCTCCTACAATGAGCAGTTCTTC. Encoded protein: CASSRILWTSGWSSYNEQFF.

This clonotype occurred many times. This sequence joins TRBV5-5 and TRBJ1-2; 8 bases fit TRBD1. This CDR3 is 15 amino acids long. Germline assignment: CDR1 SGHKS and CDR2 YYEKEE (reference sequence). Trimming took 4 bases from V and 3 from J; bases not matched to a gene: 8. The CDR3 coding sequence is TGTGCCAGCAGCCACCCCCGACAGGGGCACTATGGCTACACCTTC. Translating gives CASSHPRQGHYGYTF.